Listed below are T cell receptor beta chains from one sample, sequenced in a study of blood T cell repertoires in COVID-19. Sequencing was performed with immunoSEQ multiplex PCR; in TCRdb, only in-frame clones are kept and a portion is missing. The sample includes roughly 220,000 clones, roughly four fifths of them seen just once. Source material: peripheral blood. The receptors originated from a woman at least 80 years old with COVID-19, enrolled during active disease. The CDR3 runs from the conserved cysteine through the conserved F or W. D genes are given only for firm matches. Clone size is shown for a subset of rows, as once, few, many or a class of expanded clone.

abundance,j_gene,v_gene,d_gene,len,CDR3aa,CDR3nt
.,TRBJ1-1,TRBV7-2,.,14,CASSLDRVNTEAFF,TGTGCCAGCAGCTTAGACAGGGTGAACACTGAAGCTTTCTTT
.,TRBJ1-1,TRBV11-3,.,14,CASSLEGGNTEAFF,TGTGCCAGCAGCTTAGAGGGAGGGAACACTGAAGCTTTCTTT
few,TRBJ2-7,TRBV4-1,.,13,CASSQLLSYEQYF,TGCGCCAGCAGCCAACTTCTCTCCTACGAGCAGTACTTC
.,TRBJ1-4,TRBV30,TRBD1,15,CAWSLGTVLNEKLFF,TGTGCCTGGAGTTTGGGGACAGTTCTTAATGAAAAACTGTTTTTT
few,TRBJ1-4,TRBV28,.,19,CASRPRHPTGDRQYEKLFF,TGTGCCAGCAGGCCAAGGCATCCCACCGGTGACAGGCAGTATGAAAAACTGTTTTTT
.,TRBJ2-7,TRBV18,TRBD1,15,CASSFRDRAPPEQYF,TGTGCCAGCTCATTTCGGGACAGGGCCCCCCCCGAGCAGTACTTC
.,TRBJ2-7,TRBV5-4,.,14,CASSLDQGTYEQYF,TGTGCCAGCAGCTTGGATCAGGGAACCTACGAGCAGTACTTC
.,TRBJ1-1,TRBV5-1,.,13,CASRFGRDTEAFF,TGCGCCAGCAGGTTTGGCAGGGACACTGAAGCTTTCTTT
.,TRBJ2-1,TRBV2,TRBD1,13,CAGQGFSYNEQFF,TGTGCCGGACAGGGTTTCTCCTACAATGAGCAGTTCTTC
.,TRBJ1-2,TRBV10-1,.,12,CASKGSRRGYTF,TGCGCCAGCAAAGGATCCCGGCGGGGCTACACCTTC
.,TRBJ2-2,TRBV5-4,TRBD2,16,CASSPSSGMVLGELFF,TGTGCCAGCAGCCCCTCTAGCGGGATGGTTCTCGGGGAGCTGTTTTTT
.,TRBJ2-2,TRBV3-1/TRBV3-2,TRBD2,16,CASSQSSGMNTGELFF,TGTGCCAGCAGCCAGTCTAGCGGGATGAACACCGGGGAGCTGTTTTTT
.,TRBJ2-2,TRBV5-4,TRBD2,16,CASSLGLARNTGELFF,TGTGCCAGCAGCTTGGGACTAGCGAGGAACACCGGGGAGCTGTTTTTT
.,TRBJ1-1,TRBV19,.,15,CASSSGELMNTEAFF,TGTGCCAGTAGTTCCGGCGAACTAATGAACACTGAAGCTTTCTTT
.,TRBJ2-7,TRBV6-6,TRBD1,14,CASSYGQGPYEQYF,TGTGCCAGCAGTTACGGACAGGGCCCCTACGAGCAGTACTTC
.,TRBJ1-2,TRBV12-3/TRBV12-4,TRBD1,13,CASSGGQGDGYTF,TGTGCCAGCAGTGGGGGACAGGGGGATGGCTACACCTTC
.,TRBJ2-7,TRBV7-6,TRBD1,17,CASSLAVGITGAYEQYF,TGTGCCAGCAGCTTAGCCGTAGGAATTACAGGGGCCTACGAGCAGTACTTC
.,TRBJ2-7,TRBV10-1,.,14,CASSEGAQSYEQYF,TGCGCCAGCAGTGAAGGGGCACAGTCCTACGAGCAGTACTTC
.,TRBJ1-6,TRBV5-8,.,15,CASSSQGSYNSPLHF,TGTGCCAGCAGCTCACAGGGATCCTATAATTCACCCCTCCACTTT
.,TRBJ1-1,TRBV19,.,13,CASTLDRNTEAFF,TGTGCCAGTACCCTCGACAGGAACACTGAAGCTTTCTTT
.,TRBJ2-1,TRBV6-2/TRBV6-3,TRBD1,15,CASSLRDRITNEQFF,TGTGCCAGCAGTCTCCGGGACAGGATTACCAATGAGCAGTTCTTC
.,TRBJ2-7,TRBV3-1/TRBV3-2,.,13,CASSQVTSYEQYF,TGTGCCAGCAGCCAAGTGACAAGCTACGAGCAGTACTTC
.,TRBJ1-1,TRBV29-1,.,12,CSVRRGNTEAFF,TGCAGCGTCCGAAGAGGGAACACTGAAGCTTTCTTT
.,TRBJ1-4,TRBV6-2/TRBV6-3,.,15,CASSPWGRTNEKLFF,TGTGCCAGCAGCCCATGGGGGCGAACTAATGAAAAACTGTTTTTT
.,TRBJ1-2,TRBV7-8,.,15,CASSLKFASNYGYTF,TGTGCCAGCAGCTTAAAGTTCGCCAGTAACTATGGCTACACCTTC
.,TRBJ2-3,TRBV7-4,.,15,CASSLQGRASGTQYF,TGTGCCAGCAGTCTCCAGGGGAGGGCGTCCGGTACGCAGTATTTT
few,TRBJ1-4,TRBV7-7,.,15,CASSTGSATNEKLFF,TGTGCTAGCAGTACTGGGAGCGCAACTAATGAAAAACTGTTTTTT
few,TRBJ2-3,TRBV7-6,TRBD2,16,CASSLLAGAGTDTQYF,TGTGCCAGCAGCCTTTTAGCGGGAGCAGGCACAGATACGCAGTATTTT
.,TRBJ1-2,TRBV5-6,.,12,CASSLGSDGYTF,TGTGCCAGCAGCTTGGGCTCGGATGGCTACACCTTC
.,TRBJ2-4,TRBV9,.,13,CASTYPSKNIQYF,TGTGCCAGCACCTACCCTTCCAAAAACATTCAGTACTTC
.,TRBJ1-3,TRBV7-2,.,15,CASSLVDYSGNTIYF,TGTGCCAGCAGCTTAGTAGATTACTCTGGAAACACCATATATTTT
.,TRBJ2-2,TRBV24-1,.,17,CATSDFGVLGNTGELFF,TGTGCCACCAGTGATTTCGGGGTCCTAGGGAACACCGGGGAGCTGTTTTTT
.,TRBJ1-1,TRBV5-4,.,18,CASSLWGGLRGQNTEAFF,TGTGCCAGCAGCTTGTGGGGGGGACTCAGGGGCCAGAACACTGAAGCTTTCTTT
.,TRBJ1-3,TRBV5-1,.,14,CASSVQGFEDTIYF,TGCGCCAGCAGCGTACAGGGATTTGAGGACACCATATATTTT
.,TRBJ2-5,TRBV28,.,12,CASYTGQETQYF,TGTGCCAGCTACACAGGCCAAGAGACCCAGTACTTC
.,TRBJ2-2,TRBV9,.,16,CARKAADWKNTGELFF,TGTGCCAGAAAGGCGGCGGACTGGAAGAACACCGGGGAGCTGTTTTTT
.,TRBJ2-3,TRBV29-1,.,13,CTGPGTHTDTQYF,TGCACTGGCCCAGGTACACACACAGATACGCAGTATTTT
.,TRBJ2-1,TRBV25-1,.,16,CASSEGAGPQRPEQFF,TGTGCCAGCAGTGAAGGGGCAGGGCCCCAAAGGCCGGAGCAGTTCTTC
.,TRBJ2-2,TRBV24-1,.,16,CATSDLTGGRIGELFF,TGTGCCACCAGTGATTTGACCGGAGGGCGAATCGGGGAGCTGTTTTTT
.,TRBJ2-5,TRBV2,TRBD1,15,CASSLNRGLQETQYF,TGTGCCAGCAGTCTGAACAGGGGGCTACAAGAGACCCAGTACTTC
once,TRBJ1-3,TRBV30,.,15,CAWSPHRTSGNTIYF,TGTGCCTGGAGCCCGCACAGGACCTCTGGAAACACCATATATTTT
.,TRBJ2-4,TRBV19,TRBD1,17,CASSMKGQGIERNIQYF,TGTGCCAGTAGTATGAAGGGACAGGGGATAGAAAGAAACATTCAGTACTTC
.,TRBJ2-3,TRBV18,.,13,CASSPIKFGTQYF,TGTGCCAGCTCACCAATTAAGTTCGGGACGCAGTATTTT
.,TRBJ2-7,TRBV7-2,.,15,CASSSVGLRRYEQYF,TGTGCCAGCAGCTCTGTAGGGCTCCGGAGGTACGAGCAGTACTTC
.,TRBJ2-2,TRBV7-2,TRBD2,16,CASSFLLAGSTGELFF,TGTGCCAGCAGCTTTTTACTAGCGGGAAGCACCGGGGAGCTGTTTTTT
few,TRBJ1-2,TRBV7-2,TRBD1,15,CASSQFLGTGSGYTF,TGTGCCAGCAGCCAATTCCTAGGGACAGGGTCTGGCTACACCTTC